What follows are 4 T cell receptor beta chains derived from one specimen sequenced in a study of control samples from healthy donors and cancer patients. Sequencing was performed with immunoSEQ multiplex PCR; in TCRdb, only in-frame clones are kept and a portion is missing. The table records 150,000 to 200,000 clones, more than 90% of them present only once. The sequencing input was blood. The receptor source for this set is a man aged 25-45 years in good health.

In regard to this clone: Other DNA sequences from this sample encode an identical CDR3 as well. The genes are TRBV10-3 and TRBJ2-7; TRBD1 aligns across 11 bases. The CDR3 loop spans 13 amino acids. Germline values: CDR1 ENHRY, CDR2 SYGVKD. Losses at the gene ends were 6 bases for V and 3 bases for J; bases not matched to a gene: 1. The CDR3 DNA is TGTGCCATCAGGGGGACAGGGGGCTACGAGCAGTACTTC. It encodes CAIRGTGGYEQYF.

CDR3 nucleotides: TGTGCCAGCAGCTCCGGGACAGGGCGAACAGATACGCAGTATTTT. It yields the protein CASSSGTGRTDTQYF. The chain is built from TRBV7-9 and TRBJ2-3; 9 bases fit TRBD1. The V gene end was trimmed by 4 bases and the J gene end by 3 bases; junction bases not matched to a gene: 5. Germline CDR1 SEHNR, CDR2 FQNEAQ (reference sequence). The CDR3 has 15 residues. The whole variable domain, filled in from reference TRBV7-9 and TRBJ2-3, reads DTGVSQNPRHKITKRGQNVTFRCDPISEHNRLYWYRQTLGQGPEFLTYFQNEAQLEKSRLLSDRFSAERPKGSFSTLEIQRTEQGDSAMYLCASSSGTGRTDTQYFGPGTRLTVL.

This chain uses TRBV6-2 or TRBV6-3 with TRBJ1-2; D is ambiguous. Looked up from germline, CDR1 is MNHEY and CDR2 is SVGEGT. Trimming shortened V by 4 bases and J by 0 bases, and 3 bases separated the two germline ends. The CDR3 extends over 12 amino acids. The CDR3 DNA is TGTGCCAGCAGTTTATCTAACTATGGCTACACCTTC. Translation gives CASSLSNYGYTF.

The chain links TRBV5-6 to TRBJ1-6, with 10 bases fitting TRBD1. Per germline, CDR1 SGHDT and CDR2 YYEEEE. The CDR3 length is 14 residues. The V and J ends lost 5 bases and 10 bases, in that order; junction bases with no gene match: 6. CDR3 DNA: TGTGCCAGCAGAGGTGGGACAGGGGCCTCACCCCTCCACTTT. Its translation: CASRGGTGASPLHF.